This T cell receptor (beta chain) was identified during a study of T cell responses to AZD1222 COVID-19 vaccine. Study-wide points: Regions left unmutated in variants are reportedly the target of nearly half of spike-specific TCRs. Breadth and depth of Spike-specific TCRs rose after two AZD1222 doses. Donors were mostly white British, more females; clonal diversity possibly underestimated. Baseline seropositivity characterized only six AZD1222 recipients.

From germline, CDR1 is MDHEN and CDR2 SYDVKM. The length of the CDR3 is 15 residues. Trimming removed 5 bases from V and 9 bases from J, with 22 bases in between. TCRdb's table, derived via immunoSEQ multiplex PCR, lists solely in-frame clones and lacks some. This sample yields 95,000 to 150,000 clones, of which around 86% are seen a single time; 6% to 8% belongs to the top ten. There are a few counts of this clone. Its antigen is not identified. The chain has TRBV28 and TRBJ1-2, with a tentative D call TRBD1 (5 bases). The sample was peripheral blood, taken on day 0 of AZD1222 vaccination. The source of this sequence is an adult in good health. CDR3 residues: CASSPRGGGTFRYTF. CDR3 nucleotides: TGTGCCAGCAGTCCCCGGGGGGGTGGGACCTTTCGCTACACCTTC.